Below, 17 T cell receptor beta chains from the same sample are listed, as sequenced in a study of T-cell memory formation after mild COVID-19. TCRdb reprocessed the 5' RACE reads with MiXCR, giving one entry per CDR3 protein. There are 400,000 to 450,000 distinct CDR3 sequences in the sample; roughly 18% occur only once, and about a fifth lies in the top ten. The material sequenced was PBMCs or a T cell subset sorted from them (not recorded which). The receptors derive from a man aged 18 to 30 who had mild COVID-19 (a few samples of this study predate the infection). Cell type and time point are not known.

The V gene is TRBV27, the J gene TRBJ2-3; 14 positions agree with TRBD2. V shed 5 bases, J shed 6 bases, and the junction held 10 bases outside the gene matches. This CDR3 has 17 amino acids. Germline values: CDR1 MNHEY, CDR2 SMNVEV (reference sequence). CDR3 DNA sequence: TGTGCCAGCAGTATTATCCCGACTAGCGGGGGGGATGATACGCAGTATTTT. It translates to CASSIIPTSGGDDTQYF.

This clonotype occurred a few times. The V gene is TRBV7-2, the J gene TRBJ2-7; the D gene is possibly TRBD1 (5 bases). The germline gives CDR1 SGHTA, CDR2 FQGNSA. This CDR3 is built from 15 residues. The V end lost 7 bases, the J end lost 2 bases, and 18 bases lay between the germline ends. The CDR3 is CASTGLSGYTYEQYF. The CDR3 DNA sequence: TGTGCCAGCACCGGGCTGTCAGGGTACACCTACGAGCAGTACTTC.

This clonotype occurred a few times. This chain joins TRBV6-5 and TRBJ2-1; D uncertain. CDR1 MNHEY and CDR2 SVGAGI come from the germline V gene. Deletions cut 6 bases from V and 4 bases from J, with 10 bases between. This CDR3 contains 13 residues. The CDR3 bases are TGTGCCAGCAGCCCTAGTGTTTACAATGAGCAGTTCTTC. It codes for CASSPSVYNEQFF.

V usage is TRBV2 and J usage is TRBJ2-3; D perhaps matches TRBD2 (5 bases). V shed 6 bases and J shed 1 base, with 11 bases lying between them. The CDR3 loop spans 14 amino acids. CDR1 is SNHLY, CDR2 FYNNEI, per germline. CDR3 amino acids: CASRTFGGTDTQYF. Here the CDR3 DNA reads TGTGCCAGCAGGACCTTCGGGGGCACAGATACGCAGTATTTT.

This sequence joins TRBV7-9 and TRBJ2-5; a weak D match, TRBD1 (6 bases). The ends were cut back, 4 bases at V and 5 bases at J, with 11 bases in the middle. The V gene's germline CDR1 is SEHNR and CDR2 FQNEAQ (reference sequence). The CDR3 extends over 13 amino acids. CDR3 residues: CASSSQGTETQYF. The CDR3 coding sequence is TGTGCCAGCAGCTCACAGGGTACGGAGACCCAGTACTTC.

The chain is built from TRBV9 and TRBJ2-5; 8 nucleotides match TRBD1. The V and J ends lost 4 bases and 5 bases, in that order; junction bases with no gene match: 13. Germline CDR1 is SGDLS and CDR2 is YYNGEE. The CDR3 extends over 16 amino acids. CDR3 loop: CASSPGSPGGRETQYF. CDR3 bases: TGTGCCAGCAGCCCAGGATCCCCAGGGGGCCGCGAGACCCAGTACTTC.

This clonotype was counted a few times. CDR3 residues: CASSPGGVPYEQYF. The DNA of the CDR3 is TGTGCCAGCTCACCAGGGGGTGTACCCTACGAGCAGTACTTC. This chain joins TRBV18 and TRBJ2-7; TRBD1 or TRBD2 may be the D gene (5 bases each). CDR3 length equals 14 residues. With 2 bases removed from V and 2 bases from J, the gap between germline ends came to 10 bases. CDR1 KGHSH and CDR2 LQKENI come from the germline V gene. Looking up the rest from reference TRBV18 and TRBJ2-7 gives the full variable domain: NAGVMQNPRHLVRRRGQEARLRCSPMKGHSHVYWYRQLPEEGLKFMVYLQKENIIDESGMPKERFSAEFPKEGPSILRIQQVVRGDSAAYFCASSPGGVPYEQYFGPGTRLTVT.

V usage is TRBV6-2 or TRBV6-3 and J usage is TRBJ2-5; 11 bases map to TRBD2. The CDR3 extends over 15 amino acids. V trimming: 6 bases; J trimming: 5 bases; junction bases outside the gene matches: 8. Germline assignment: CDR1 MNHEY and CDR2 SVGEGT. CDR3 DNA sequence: TGTGCCAGCAGGACTAGCGGGGAGATGGCGGAGACCCAGTACTTC. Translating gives CASRTSGEMAETQYF.

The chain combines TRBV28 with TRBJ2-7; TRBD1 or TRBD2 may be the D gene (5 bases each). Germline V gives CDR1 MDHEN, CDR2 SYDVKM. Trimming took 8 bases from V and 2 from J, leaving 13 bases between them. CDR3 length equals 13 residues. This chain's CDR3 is CASLPGQTYEQYF. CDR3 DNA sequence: TGTGCCAGCCTTCCGGGGCAGACCTACGAGCAGTACTTC.

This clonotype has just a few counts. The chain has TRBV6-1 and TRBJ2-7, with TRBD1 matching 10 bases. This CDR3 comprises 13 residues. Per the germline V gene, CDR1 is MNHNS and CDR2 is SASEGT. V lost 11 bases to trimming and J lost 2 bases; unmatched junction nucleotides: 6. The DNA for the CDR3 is TGTGCCGTCCGGGACAGGGGAACCTACGAGCAGTACGTC. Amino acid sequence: CAVRDRGTYEQYV.

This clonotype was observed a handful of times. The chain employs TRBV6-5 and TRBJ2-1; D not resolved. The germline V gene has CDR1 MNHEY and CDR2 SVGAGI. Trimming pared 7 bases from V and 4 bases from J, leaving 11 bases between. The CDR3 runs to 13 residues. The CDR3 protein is CASISAGYNEQFF. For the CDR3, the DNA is TGTGCCAGCATCTCTGCCGGATACAATGAGCAGTTCTTC.

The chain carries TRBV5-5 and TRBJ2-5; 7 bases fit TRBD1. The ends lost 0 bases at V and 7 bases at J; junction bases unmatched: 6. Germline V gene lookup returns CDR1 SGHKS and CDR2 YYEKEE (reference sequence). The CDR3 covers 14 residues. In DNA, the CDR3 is TGTGCCAGCAGCTTGGGACAGGGAAAGGGGACCCAGTACTTC. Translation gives CASSLGQGKGTQYF.

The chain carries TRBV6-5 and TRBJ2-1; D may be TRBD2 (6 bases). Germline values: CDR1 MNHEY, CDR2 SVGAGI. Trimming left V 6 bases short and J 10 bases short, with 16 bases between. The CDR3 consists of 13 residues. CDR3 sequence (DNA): TGTGCCAGCAGCCGGGAGACATTAAGGGAGCAGTTCTTC. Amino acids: CASSRETLREQFF.

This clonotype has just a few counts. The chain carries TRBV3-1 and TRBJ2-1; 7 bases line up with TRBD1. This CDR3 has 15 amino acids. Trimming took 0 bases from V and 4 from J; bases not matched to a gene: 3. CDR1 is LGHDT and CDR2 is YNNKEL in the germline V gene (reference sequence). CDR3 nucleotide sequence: TGTGCCAGCAGCCAAGATCGCAGGGGGTACAATGAGCAGTTCTTC. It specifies CASSQDRRGYNEQFF.

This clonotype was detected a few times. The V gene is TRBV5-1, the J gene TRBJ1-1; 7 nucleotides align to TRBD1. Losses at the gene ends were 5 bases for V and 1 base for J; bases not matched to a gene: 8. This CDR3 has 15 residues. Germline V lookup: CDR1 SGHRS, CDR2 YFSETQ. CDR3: CASRPVTGANTEAFF. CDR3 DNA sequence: TGCGCCAGCAGGCCCGTCACAGGGGCGAACACTGAAGCTTTCTTT. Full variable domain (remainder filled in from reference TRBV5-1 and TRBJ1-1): KAGVTQTPRYLIKTRGQQVTLSCSPISGHRSVSWYQQTPGQGLQFLFEYFSETQRNKGNFPGRFSGRQFSNSRSEMNVSTLELGDSALYLCASRPVTGANTEAFFGQGTRLTVV.

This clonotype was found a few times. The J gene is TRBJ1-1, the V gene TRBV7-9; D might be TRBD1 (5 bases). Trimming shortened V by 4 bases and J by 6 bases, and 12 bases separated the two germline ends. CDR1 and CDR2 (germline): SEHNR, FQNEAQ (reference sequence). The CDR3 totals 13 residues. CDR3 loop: CASSSTGGAEAFF. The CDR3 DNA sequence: TGTGCCAGCAGCTCAACGGGGGGGGCTGAAGCTTTCTTT.

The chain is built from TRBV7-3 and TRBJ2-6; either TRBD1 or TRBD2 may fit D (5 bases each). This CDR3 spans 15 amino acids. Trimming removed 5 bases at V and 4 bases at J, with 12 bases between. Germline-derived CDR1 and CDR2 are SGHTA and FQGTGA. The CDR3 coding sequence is TGTGCCAGCAGCACCCCCGGGGCCGGGGCCAACGTCCTGACTTTC. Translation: CASSTPGAGANVLTF. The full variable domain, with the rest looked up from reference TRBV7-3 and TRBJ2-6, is GAGVSQTPSNKVTEKGKYVELRCDPISGHTALYWYRQSLGQGPEFLIYFQGTGAADDSGLPNDRFFAVRPEGSVSTLKIQRTERGDSAVYLCASSTPGAGANVLTFGAGSRLTVL.